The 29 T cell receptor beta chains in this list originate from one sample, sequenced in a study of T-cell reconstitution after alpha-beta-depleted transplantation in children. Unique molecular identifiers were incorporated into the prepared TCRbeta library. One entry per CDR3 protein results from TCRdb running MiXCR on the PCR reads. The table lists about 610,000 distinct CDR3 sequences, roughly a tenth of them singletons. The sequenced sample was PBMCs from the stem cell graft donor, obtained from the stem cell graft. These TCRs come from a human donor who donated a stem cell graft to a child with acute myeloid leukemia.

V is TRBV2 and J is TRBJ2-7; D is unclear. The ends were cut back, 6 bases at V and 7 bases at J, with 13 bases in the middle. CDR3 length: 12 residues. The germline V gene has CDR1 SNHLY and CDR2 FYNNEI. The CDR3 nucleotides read TGTGCCAGCAGATCACCCTCCTGGGAGCAGTACTTC. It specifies CASRSPSWEQYF.

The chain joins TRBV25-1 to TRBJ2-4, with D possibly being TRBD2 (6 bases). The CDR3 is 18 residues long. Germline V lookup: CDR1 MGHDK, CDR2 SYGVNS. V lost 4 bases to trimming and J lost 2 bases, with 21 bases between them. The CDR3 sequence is CASSGVGGLTRPKNIQYF. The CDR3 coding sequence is TGTGCCAGCAGTGGGGTTGGAGGGCTAACTAGACCCAAAAACATTCAGTACTTC.

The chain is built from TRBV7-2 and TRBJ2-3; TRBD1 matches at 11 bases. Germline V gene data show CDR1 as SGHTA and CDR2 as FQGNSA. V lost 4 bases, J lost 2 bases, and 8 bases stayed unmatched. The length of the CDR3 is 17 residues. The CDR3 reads CASSSGQGGTFTDTQYF. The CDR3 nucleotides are TGTGCCAGCAGCTCGGGACAGGGGGGTACCTTCACAGATACGCAGTATTTT.

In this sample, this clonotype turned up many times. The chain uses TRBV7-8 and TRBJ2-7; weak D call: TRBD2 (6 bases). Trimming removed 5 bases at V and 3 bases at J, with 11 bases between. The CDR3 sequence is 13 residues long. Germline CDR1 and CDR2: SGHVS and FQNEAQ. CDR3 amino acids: CASSPGLNYEQYF. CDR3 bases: TGTGCCAGCAGCCCGGGACTGAACTACGAGCAGTACTTC.

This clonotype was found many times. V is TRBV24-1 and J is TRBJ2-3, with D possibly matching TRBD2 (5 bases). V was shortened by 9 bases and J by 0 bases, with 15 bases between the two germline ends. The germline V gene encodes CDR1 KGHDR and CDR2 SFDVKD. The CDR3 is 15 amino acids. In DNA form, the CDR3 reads TGTGCCACCGGCGGACGAGCGGATAGCACAGATACGCAGTATTTT. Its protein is CATGGRADSTDTQYF.

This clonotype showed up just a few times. CDR3 residues: CASRAGLYQPQHF. CDR3 nucleotides: TGTGCCAGCAGGGCAGGGTTGTATCAGCCCCAGCATTTT. J is TRBJ1-5 and V is TRBV6-5; the D gene is possibly TRBD1 (5 bases). Trimming took 6 bases from V and 5 from J, leaving 11 bases between them. Germline V gene data show CDR1 as MNHEY and CDR2 as SVGAGI. The length of the CDR3 is 13 residues.

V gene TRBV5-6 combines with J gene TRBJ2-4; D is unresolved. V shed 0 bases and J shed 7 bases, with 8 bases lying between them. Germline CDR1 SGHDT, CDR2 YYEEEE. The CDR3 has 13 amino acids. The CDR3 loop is CASSLGPENIQYF. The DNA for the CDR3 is TGTGCCAGCAGCTTGGGACCAGAGAACATTCAGTACTTC.

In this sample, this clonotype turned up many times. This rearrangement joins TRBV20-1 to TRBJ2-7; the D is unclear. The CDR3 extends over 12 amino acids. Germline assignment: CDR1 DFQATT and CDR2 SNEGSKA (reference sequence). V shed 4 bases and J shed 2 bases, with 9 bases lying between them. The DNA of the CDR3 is TGCAGTGCTAACGGAAAAACCTACGAGCAGTACTTC. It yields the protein CSANGKTYEQYF.

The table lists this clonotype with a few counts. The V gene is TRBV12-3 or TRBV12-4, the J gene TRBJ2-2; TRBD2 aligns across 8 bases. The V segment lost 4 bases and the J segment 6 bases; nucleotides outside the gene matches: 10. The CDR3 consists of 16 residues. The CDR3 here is CASSSKREMGSGELFF. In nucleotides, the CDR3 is TGTGCCAGCAGTTCTAAGCGGGAGATGGGATCCGGGGAGCTGTTTTTT.

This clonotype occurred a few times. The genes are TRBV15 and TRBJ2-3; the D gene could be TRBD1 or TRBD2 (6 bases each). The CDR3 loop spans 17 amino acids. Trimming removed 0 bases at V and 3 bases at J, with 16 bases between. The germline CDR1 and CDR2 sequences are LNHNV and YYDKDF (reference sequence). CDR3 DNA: TGTGCCACCAGCAGAGAAGTGGGGGGCCCTGGGACAGATACGCAGTATTTT. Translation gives CATSREVGGPGTDTQYF.

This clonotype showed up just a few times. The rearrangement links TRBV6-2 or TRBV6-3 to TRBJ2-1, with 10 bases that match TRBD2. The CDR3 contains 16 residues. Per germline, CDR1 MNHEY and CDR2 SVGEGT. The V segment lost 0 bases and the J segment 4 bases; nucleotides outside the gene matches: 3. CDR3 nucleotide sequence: TGTGCCAGCAGTTACTCGGGACTAGCGCCGTACAATGAGCAGTTCTTC. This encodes CASSYSGLAPYNEQFF.

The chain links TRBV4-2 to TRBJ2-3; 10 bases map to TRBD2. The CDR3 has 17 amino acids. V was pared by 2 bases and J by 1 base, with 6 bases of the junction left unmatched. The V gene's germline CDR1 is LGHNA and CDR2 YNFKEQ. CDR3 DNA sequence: TGTGCCAGCAGCCAAAGGACTAGCGGAGGGGGCACAGATACGCAGTATTTT. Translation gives CASSQRTSGGGTDTQYF.

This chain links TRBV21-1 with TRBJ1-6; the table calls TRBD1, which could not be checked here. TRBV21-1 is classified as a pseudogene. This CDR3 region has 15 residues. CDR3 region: CASTNRQGKVSPLHF. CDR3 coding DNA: TGTGCCAGCACAAACCGACAGGGGAAGGTCTCACCCCTCCACTTT.

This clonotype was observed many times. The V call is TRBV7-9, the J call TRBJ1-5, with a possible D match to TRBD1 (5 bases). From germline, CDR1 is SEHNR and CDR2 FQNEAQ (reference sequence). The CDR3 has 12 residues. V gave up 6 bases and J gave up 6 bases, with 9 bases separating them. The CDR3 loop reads CASRGEGQPQHF. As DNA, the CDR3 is TGTGCCAGCAGGGGGGAAGGTCAGCCCCAGCATTTT.

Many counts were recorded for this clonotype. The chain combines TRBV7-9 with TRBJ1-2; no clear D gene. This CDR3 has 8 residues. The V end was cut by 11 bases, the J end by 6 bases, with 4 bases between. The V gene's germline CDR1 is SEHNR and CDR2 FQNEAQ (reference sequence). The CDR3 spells CAGDGYTF. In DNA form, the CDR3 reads TGTGCCGGCGATGGCTACACCTTC.

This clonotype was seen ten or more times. CDR3 sequence reads: CASILLAQTETQYF. CDR3 DNA: TGTGCCAGCATCCTACTAGCTCAGACGGAGACCCAGTACTTC. The chain carries TRBV11-3 and TRBJ2-5; maybe TRBD2 (6 bases). Germline V lookup: CDR1 SGHNT, CDR2 YENEEA. Between the trimmed V and J ends, which lost 7 bases and 5 bases, there was a span of 17 bases. The CDR3 totals 14 residues.

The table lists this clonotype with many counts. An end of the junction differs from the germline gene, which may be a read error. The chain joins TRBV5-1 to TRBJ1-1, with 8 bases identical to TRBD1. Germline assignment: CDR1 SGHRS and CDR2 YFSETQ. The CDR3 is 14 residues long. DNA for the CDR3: TGTGCCAGCAGCTTATCAGGGGGCAACACTGAAGCTTTCTTT. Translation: CASSLSGGNTEAFF.

The CDR3 bases are TGTGCCAGCGACAGTACATCTGGAAACACCATATATTTT. Translation gives CASDSTSGNTIYF. The rearrangement joins TRBV28 to TRBJ1-3; TRBD1 is a possible D gene (5 bases). Trimming cost V 8 bases and J 1 base, with 9 bases left between them. CDR3 length equals 13 residues. Germline CDR1 and CDR2: MDHEN and SYDVKM.

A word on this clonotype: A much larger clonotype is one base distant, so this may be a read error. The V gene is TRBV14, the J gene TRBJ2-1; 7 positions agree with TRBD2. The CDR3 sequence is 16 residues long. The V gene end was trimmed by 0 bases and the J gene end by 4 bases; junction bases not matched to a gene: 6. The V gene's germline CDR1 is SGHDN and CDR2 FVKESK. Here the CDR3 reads CASSQERAGWYNEQFF. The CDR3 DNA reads TGTGCCAGCAGCCAAGAAAGAGCGGGGTGGTACAATGAGCAGTTCTTC.

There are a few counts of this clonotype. DNA for the CDR3: TGCAGCGTCGGACAGGGCCCTGAAGCTTTCTTT. This sequence encodes CSVGQGPEAFF. The chain carries TRBV29-1 and TRBJ1-1; 8 nucleotides match TRBD1. The germline CDR1 and CDR2 sequences are SQVTM and ANQGSEA. V gave up 6 bases and J gave up 6 bases; unmatched junction bases: 3. This CDR3 is built from 11 residues.

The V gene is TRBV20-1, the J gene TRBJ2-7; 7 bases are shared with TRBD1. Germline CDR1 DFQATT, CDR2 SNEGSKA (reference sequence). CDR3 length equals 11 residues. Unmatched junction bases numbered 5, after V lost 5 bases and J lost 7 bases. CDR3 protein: CSAWTGLEQYF. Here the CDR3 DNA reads TGCAGTGCTTGGACAGGCTTGGAGCAGTACTTC.

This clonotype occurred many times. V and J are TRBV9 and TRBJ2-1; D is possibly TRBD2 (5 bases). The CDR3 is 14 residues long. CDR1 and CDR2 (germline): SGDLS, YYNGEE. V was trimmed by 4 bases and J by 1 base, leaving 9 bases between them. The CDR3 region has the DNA TGTGCCAGCAGCTACTCGGGGTCCTACAATGAGCAGTTCTTC. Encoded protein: CASSYSGSYNEQFF.

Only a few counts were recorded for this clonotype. CDR3 amino acids: CASRTVGQGANEQFF. CDR3 bases: TGTGCCAGCAGAACAGTCGGCCAGGGGGCAAATGAGCAGTTCTTC. The chain links TRBV28 to TRBJ2-1, with TRBD1 identical over 8 bases. Germline loops: CDR1 MDHEN, CDR2 SYDVKM. CDR3 length: 15 amino acids. With V trimmed by 6 bases and J by 7 bases, 11 bases remained unmatched.

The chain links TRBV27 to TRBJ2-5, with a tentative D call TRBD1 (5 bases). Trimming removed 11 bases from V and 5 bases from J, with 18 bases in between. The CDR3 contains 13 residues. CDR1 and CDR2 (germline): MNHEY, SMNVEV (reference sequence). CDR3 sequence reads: CAASQGGRETQYF. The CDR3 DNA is TGTGCCGCCAGTCAGGGTGGTAGGGAGACCCAGTACTTC.

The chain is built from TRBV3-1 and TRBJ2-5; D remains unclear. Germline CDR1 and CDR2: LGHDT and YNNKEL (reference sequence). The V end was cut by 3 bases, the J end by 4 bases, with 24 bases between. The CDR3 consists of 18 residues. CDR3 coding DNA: TGTGCCAGCAGCCAGGGTATCATGACGGCCAGATTGAGAGAGACCCAGTACTTC. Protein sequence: CASSQGIMTARLRETQYF.

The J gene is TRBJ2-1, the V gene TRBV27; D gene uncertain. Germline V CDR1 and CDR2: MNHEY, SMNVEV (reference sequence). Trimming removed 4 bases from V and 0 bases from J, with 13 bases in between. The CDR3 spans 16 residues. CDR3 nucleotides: TGTGCCAGCAGTTCCAGTACCCCATACTCCTACAATGAGCAGTTCTTC. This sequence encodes CASSSSTPYSYNEQFF.

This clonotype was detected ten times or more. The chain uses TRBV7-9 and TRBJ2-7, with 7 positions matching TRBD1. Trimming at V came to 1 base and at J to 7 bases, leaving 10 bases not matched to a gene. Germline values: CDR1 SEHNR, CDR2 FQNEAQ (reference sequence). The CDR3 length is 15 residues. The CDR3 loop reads CASSLEAGGLGEQYF. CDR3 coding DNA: TGTGCCAGCAGCTTAGAAGCAGGGGGTCTAGGGGAGCAGTACTTC.

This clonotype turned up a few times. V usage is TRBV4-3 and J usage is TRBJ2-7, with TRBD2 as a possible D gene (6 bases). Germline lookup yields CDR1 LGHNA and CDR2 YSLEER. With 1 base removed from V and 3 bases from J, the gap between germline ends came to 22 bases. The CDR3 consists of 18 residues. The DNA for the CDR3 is TGCGCCAGCAGCCAAGCCCGGGACTCCCGGGTTAGTGTCTACGAGCAGTACTTC. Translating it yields CASSQARDSRVSVYEQYF.

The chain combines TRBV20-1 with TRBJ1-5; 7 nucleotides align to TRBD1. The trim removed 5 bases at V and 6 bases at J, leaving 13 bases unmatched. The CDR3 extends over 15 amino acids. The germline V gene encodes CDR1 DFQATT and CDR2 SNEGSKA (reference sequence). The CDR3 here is CSAGKQGIVGQPQHF. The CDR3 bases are TGCAGTGCTGGTAAACAGGGGATTGTGGGTCAGCCCCAGCATTTT.